This entry describes one T cell receptor beta chain. The junction shows a germline mismatch at one end, possibly a read error. Amplification of TCR alpha and beta CDR3 regions from RNA used iRepertoire nested multiplex PCR. From the multiplex PCR reads, TCRdb called clonotypes with MiXCR, one entry per CDR3 protein. The sample comprises about 210,000 distinct CDR3 sequences, about 31% of which are singletons, and roughly a fifth rests with the top ten. Germline V lookup: CDR1 MNHEY, CDR2 SMNVEV (reference sequence). CDR3 length: 13 amino acids. The sample originates from a study of glioma-infiltrating T cells.

This sequence originates from a human donor with low-grade glioma or glioblastoma, undergoing nonglioma brain surgery, or in good health (not recorded which). The sequencing input was glioma tissue, nonneoplastic brain tissue, or PBMCs (not recorded which). The J gene is TRBJ2-7, the V gene TRBV27; D is unclear. The CDR3 region is CASSYYMGYEHYF. CDR3 in DNA: TGTGCCAGCAGTTACTACATGGGTTACGAGCATTACTTC.